This T cell receptor beta chain was observed in a study of T cells after posttransplantation cyclophosphamide. Study-wide points: Donor-recipient repertoire similarity was low at 1-2 months, rising over year one. Tissue-infiltrating T cells from skin or gut overlapped little with blood T cells. Recipient CMV seropositivity and CMV reactivation strongly tracked TRB clonality.

V shed 4 bases, J shed 0 bases, and the junction held 4 bases outside the gene matches. The CDR3 sequence is 16 residues long. CDR1 is MNHNS and CDR2 is SASEGT in the germline V gene. Busulfan-fludarabine conditioning, marrow transplant, and cyclophosphamide on days +3 and +4 were administered. This clone was seen a single time. Antigen specificity is unknown. Sequenced by immunoSEQ multiplex PCR; TCRdb stores in-frame clones only, minus some. This repertoire shows more than 10,000 clones, around four fifths found once; its top ten account for approximately 15%. The clonotype was recovered from a female patient between 50 and 60 years old who received an allogeneic stem cell transplant from a related donor, was CMV-positive, and had no GVHD. Some of these T cells may belong to the graft donor. Sequenced material: PBMCs, taken approximately 2,000 days after allogeneic stem cell transplant with posttransplant cyclophosphamide. This rearrangement joins TRBV6-1 to TRBJ2-2; 8 bases line up with TRBD1. The DNA for the CDR3 is TGTGCCAGCAGTGGCAGGGGGCTTCCGAACACCGGGGAGCTGTTTTTT. Translated: CASSGRGLPNTGELFF.